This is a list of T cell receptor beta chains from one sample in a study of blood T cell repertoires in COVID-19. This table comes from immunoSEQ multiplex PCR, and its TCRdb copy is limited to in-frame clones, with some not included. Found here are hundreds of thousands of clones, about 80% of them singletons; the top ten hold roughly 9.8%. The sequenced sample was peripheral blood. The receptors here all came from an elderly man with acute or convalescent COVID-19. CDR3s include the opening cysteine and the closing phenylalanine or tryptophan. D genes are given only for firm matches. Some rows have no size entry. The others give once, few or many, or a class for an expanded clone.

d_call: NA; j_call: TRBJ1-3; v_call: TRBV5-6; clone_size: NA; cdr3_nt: TGTGCCAGCAGCTTGAGGAGGCGATTGGGAAACACCATATATTTT; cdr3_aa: CASSLRRRLGNTIYF
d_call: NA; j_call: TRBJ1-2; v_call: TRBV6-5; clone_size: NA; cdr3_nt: TGTGCCAGCAGCGTAGAGGCGGCCACTAACTATGGCTACACCTTC; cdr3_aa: CASSVEAATNYGYTF
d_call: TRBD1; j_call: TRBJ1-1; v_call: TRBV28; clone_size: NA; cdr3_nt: TGTGCCAGCAGCTGGAGGGGCAGGGGGCGAGGAGCTTTCTTT; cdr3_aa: CASSWRGRGRGAFF
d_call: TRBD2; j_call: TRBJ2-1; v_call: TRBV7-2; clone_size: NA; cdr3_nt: TGTGCCAGCTCCCCGGGACTAGCGGGAATGGACAATGAGCAGTTCTTC; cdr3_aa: CASSPGLAGMDNEQFF
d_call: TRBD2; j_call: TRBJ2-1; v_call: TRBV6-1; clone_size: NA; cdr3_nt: TGTGCCAGCAGTGCCAGAGCGGGAGGGCCTGACGATGAGCAGTTCTTC; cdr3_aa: CASSARAGGPDDEQFF
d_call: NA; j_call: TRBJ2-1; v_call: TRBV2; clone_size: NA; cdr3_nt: TGTGCCAGCAGTGCGTACCTTCTAGTATCGAAGGACAATGAGCAGTTCTTC; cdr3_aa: CASSAYLLVSKDNEQFF
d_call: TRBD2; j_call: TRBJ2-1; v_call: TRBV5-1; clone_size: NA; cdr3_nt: TGCGCCAGCAGCTTGGTAGCGGGAGCCTCCTACAATGAGCAGTTCTTC; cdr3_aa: CASSLVAGASYNEQFF
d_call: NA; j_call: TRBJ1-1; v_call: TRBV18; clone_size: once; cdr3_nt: TGTGCCAGCTCACCATCAGGGGTAGGGACTGAAGCTTTCTTT; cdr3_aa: CASSPSGVGTEAFF
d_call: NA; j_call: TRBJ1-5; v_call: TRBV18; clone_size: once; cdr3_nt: TGTGCCAGCTCACTTCCGGGGGGACACAGCAATCAGCCCCAGCATTTT; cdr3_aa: CASSLPGGHSNQPQHF
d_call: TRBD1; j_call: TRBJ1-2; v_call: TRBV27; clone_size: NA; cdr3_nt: TGTGCCACTCGGACAGGGGGTTCATATGGCTACACCTTC; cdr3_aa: CATRTGGSYGYTF
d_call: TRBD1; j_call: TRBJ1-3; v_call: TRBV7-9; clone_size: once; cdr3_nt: TGTGCCAGCAGCTTCGCCGGGACAGTCTCTGGAAACACCATATATTTT; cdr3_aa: CASSFAGTVSGNTIYF
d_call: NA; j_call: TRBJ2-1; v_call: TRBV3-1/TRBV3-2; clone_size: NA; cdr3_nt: TGTGCCAGCAGCCAAGTGGGGCTAGGCGCGCAGTTCTTC; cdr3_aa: CASSQVGLGAQFF
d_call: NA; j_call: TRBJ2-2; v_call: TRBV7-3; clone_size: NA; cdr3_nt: TGTGCCAGCAGCTTAACCCTCCGGGACACCGGGGAGCTGTTTTTT; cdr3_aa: CASSLTLRDTGELFF
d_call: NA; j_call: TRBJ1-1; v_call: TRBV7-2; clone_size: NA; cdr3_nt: TGTGCCAGCAGCTCCCAAGTTTGGGGGGGAACTGAAGCTTTCTTT; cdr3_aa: CASSSQVWGGTEAFF
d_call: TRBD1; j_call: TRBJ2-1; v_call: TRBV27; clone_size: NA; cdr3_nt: TGTGCCAGCAGTTTCGACAGGGGGCACAATGAGCAGTTCTTC; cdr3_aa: CASSFDRGHNEQFF
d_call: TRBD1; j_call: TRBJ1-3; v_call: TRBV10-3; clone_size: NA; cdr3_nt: TGTGCCATCAGTGATATCCAGGGGGCATGGGGAAACACCATATATTTT; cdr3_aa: CAISDIQGAWGNTIYF
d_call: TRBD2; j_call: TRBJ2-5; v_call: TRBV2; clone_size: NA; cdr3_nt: TGTGCCAGCAGTGAAAGACTAGCGCGAGGGACCCAGTACTTC; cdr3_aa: CASSERLARGTQYF
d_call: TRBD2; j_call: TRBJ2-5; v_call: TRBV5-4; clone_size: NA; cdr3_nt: TGTGCCAGCAGTCTCCGGGGGGGGCGAGACCAGTACTTC; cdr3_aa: CASSLRGGRDQYF
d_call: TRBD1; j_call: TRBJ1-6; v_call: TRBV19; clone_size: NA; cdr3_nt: TGTGCCAGTACCCTGAGGACAGGTATCAATTCACCCCTCCACTTT; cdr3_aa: CASTLRTGINSPLHF
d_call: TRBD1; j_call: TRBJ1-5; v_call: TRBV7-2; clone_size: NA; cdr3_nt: TGTGCCAGCAGCTTAGAGGGACAGAGCAATCAGCCCCAGCATTTT; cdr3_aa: CASSLEGQSNQPQHF
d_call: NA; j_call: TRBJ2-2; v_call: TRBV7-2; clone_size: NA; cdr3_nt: TGTGCCAGCAGCCCCCGGGGTCCGGGGGCCGGGGAGCTGTTTTTT; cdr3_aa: CASSPRGPGAGELFF
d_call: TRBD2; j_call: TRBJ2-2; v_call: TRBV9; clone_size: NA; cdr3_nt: TGTGCCAGCAGCACCCGACTAGCGAGCACCGGGGAGCTGTTTTTT; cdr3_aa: CASSTRLASTGELFF
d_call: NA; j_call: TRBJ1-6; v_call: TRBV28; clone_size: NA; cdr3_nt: TGTGCCAGCAGTTCCCTCAGGGGTTTCTATAATTCACCCCTCCACTTT; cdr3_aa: CASSSLRGFYNSPLHF
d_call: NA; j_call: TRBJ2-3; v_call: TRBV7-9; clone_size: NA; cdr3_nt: TGTGCCAGCAGCCCCTGGGTAGGCGGGAGCACAGATACGCAGTATTTT; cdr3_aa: CASSPWVGGSTDTQYF
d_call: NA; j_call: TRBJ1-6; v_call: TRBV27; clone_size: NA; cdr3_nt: TGTGCCAGCAGTTTCGGGGAACTGAGTTCACCCCTCCACTTT; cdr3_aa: CASSFGELSSPLHF
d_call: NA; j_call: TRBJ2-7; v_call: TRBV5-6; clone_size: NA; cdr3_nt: TGTGCCAGCAGCCCCGGATGGACGGGGGCCTACGAGCAGTACTTC; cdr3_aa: CASSPGWTGAYEQYF
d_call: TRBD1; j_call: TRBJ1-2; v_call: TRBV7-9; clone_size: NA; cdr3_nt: TGTGCCAGCAGGGCCGGAGGGACAGGGATATATGGCTACACCTTC; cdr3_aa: CASRAGGTGIYGYTF
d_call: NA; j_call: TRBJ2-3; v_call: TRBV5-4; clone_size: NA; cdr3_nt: TGTGCCAGCAGCGTAGGACTAACTACTAGCACAGATACGCAGTATTTT; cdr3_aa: CASSVGLTTSTDTQYF
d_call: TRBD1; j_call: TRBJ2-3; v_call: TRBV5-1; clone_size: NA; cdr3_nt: TGCGCCAGCAGCCAACAGGGGCCCACAGATACGCAGTATTTT; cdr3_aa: CASSQQGPTDTQYF
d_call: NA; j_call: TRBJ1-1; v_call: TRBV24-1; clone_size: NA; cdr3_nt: TGTGCCACCCGACAGTACCAGGACACTGAAGCTTTCTTT; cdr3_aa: CATRQYQDTEAFF
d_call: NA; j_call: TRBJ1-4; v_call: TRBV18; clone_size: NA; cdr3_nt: TGTGCCAGCTCACCGAATCCGGGACAAGGAGAAAAACTGTTTTTT; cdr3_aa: CASSPNPGQGEKLFF
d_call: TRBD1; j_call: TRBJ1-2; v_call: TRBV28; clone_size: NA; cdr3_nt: TGTGCCAGCAGTCCACAAGACAGGGTGGGCTATGGCTACACCTTC; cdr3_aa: CASSPQDRVGYGYTF
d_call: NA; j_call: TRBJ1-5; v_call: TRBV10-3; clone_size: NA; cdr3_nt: TGTGCCAGGAAGGGGGGGCGTAGCAATCAGCCCCAGCATTTT; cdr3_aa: CARKGGRSNQPQHF
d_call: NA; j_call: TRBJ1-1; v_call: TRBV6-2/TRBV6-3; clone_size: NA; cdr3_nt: TGTGCCAGCAGTTACTCCCGGAAAGGCGGGCTTCAGGCTGAAGCTTTCTTT; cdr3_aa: CASSYSRKGGLQAEAFF
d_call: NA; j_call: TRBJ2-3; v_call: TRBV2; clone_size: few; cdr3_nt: TGTGCCAGCATAGGGCTAGCAGCCACAGATACGCAGTATTTT; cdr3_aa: CASIGLAATDTQYF
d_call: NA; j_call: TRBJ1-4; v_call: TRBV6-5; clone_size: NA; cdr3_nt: TGTGCCAGCAGTTACTGGGCCCCTGAAAAACTGTTTTTT; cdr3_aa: CASSYWAPEKLFF
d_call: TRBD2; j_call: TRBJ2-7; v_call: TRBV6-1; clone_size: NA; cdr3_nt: TGTGCCAGCAGTGAAGCGAGGGGGACTAGCGGGATTATCGAGCAGTACTTC; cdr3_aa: CASSEARGTSGIIEQYF
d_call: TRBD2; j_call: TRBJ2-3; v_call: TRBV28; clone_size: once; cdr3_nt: TGTGCCAGCACCTCTAGCGGAAGCACAGATACGCAGTATTTT; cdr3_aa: CASTSSGSTDTQYF
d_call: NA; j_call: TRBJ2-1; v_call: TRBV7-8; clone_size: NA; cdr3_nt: TGTGCCAGCAGCTCCCAGGGACACCAGCTTTACAATGAGCAGTTCTTC; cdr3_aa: CASSSQGHQLYNEQFF
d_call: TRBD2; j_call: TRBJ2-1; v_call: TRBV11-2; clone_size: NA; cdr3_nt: TGTGCCAGCAGCTTCCCCGGGACTAGCGGGATACGACTCGTCTTC; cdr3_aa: CASSFPGTSGIRLVF
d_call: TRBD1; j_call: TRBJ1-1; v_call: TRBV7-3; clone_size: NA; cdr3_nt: TGTGCCAGCAGCTTAGAGGGGGCAGGGACTGAAGCTTTCTTT; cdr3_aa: CASSLEGAGTEAFF
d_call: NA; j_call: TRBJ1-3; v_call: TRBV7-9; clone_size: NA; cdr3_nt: TGTGCCAGCAGCTTACAGGGGACTGGAAACACCATATATTTT; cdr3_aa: CASSLQGTGNTIYF
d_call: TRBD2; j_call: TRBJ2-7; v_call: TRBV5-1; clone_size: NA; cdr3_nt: TGCGCCAGCAGCTCGGACCCGGGGGGAGCGGGCGAGCAGTACTTC; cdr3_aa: CASSSDPGGAGEQYF
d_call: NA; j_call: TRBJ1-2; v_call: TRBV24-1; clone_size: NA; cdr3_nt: TGTGCCACCAGTGATGCGGGGGCTGATAACTATGGCTACACCTTC; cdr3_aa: CATSDAGADNYGYTF
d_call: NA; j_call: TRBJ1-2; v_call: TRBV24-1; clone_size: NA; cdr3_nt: TGTGCCACCAGTGAAAGCGCGGCTGGGGCCTCAATGTTGGGCTACACCTTC; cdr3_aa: CATSESAAGASMLGYTF
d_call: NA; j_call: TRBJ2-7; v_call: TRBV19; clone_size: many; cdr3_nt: TGTGCCAGTAGCACCTACCTTCACCTCTCCGAGCAGTACTTC; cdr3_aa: CASSTYLHLSEQYF
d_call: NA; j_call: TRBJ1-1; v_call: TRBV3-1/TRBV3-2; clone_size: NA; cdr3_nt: TGTGCCAGCAGCCAAGTCGGGGGGATGAACACTGAAGCTTTCTTT; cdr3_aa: CASSQVGGMNTEAFF
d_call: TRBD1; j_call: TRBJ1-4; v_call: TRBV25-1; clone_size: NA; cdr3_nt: TGTGCCAGCAGTGAGGTGGGACAGGCTAATGAAAAACTGTTTTTT; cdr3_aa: CASSEVGQANEKLFF